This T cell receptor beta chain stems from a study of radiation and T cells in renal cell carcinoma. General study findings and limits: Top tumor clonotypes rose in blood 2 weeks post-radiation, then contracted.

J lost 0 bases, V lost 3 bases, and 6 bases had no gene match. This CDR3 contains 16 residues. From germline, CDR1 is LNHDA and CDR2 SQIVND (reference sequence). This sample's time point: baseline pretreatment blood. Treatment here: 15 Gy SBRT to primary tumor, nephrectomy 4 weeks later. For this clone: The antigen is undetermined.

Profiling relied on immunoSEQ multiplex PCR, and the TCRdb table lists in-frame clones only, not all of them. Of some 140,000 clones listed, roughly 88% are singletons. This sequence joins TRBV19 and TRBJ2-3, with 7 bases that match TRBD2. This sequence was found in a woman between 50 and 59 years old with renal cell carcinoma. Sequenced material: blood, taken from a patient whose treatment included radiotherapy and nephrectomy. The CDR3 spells CASSMASGPSTDTQYF. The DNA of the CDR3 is TGTGCCAGTAGTATGGCTAGCGGACCTAGCACAGATACGCAGTATTTT.